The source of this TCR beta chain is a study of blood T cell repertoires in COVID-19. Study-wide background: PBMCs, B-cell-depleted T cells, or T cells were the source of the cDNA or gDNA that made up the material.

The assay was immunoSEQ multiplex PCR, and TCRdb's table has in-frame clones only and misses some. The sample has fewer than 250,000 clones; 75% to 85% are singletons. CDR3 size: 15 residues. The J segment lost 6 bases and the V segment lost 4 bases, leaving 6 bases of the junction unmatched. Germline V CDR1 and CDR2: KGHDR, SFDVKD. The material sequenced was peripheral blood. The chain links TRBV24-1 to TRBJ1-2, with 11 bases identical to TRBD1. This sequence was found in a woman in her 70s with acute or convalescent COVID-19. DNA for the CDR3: TGTGCCACCAGTGAGGGGACAGGGGGTGTGGATGGCTACACCTTC. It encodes CATSEGTGGVDGYTF.